These 16 T cell receptor beta chains originate from one sample sequenced in a study of human T cells and chemical hapten exposure. The time point here: pre-sensitization, week 0. Documented treatment: therapeutic diphenylcyclopropenone sensitization with weekly scalp DPC. TCRdb re-analysed the RACE reads in MiXCR, keeping a single row per CDR3 protein. The data show approximately 370,000 distinct CDR3 sequences, with 4.5% to 5.5% seen just once and over 7% held by the top ten. The sample consisted of whole blood, taken in connection with sensitization to the hapten diphenylcyclopropenone (DPC). The source is a woman aged 18-35 years with alopecia areata. Some clones in this sample may be carry-over from other donors' samples.

This clonotype has more than one count but fewer than ten. The V gene is TRBV6-6, the J gene TRBJ2-2; D might be TRBD2 (7 bases). The CDR3 is 17 residues long. Germline CDR1 is MNHNY and CDR2 is SVGAGI (reference sequence). Trimming removed 4 bases from V and 5 bases from J, with 20 bases in between. As DNA, the CDR3 is TGTGCCAGCAGTTCCCCCGTCGGGGGGCTGAGTACCGGGGAGCTGTTTTTT. Translated: CASSSPVGGLSTGELFF.

This chain uses TRBV7-3 with TRBJ2-1; 9 nucleotides line up with TRBD1. Trimming cost V 2 bases and J 8 bases; bases outside gene matches: 4. The germline gives CDR1 SGHTA, CDR2 FQGTGA. This CDR3 has 14 amino acids. CDR3 sequence (DNA): TGTGCCAGCAGCTTAGCTAGGACAGGGGATGAGCAGTTCTTC. Its protein product is CASSLARTGDEQFF.

The chain joins TRBV6-5 to TRBJ2-1; TRBD2 matches 7 bases. Germline V CDR1 and CDR2: MNHEY, SVGAGI. Germline trimming cut 4 bases from V and 0 bases from J; bases unmatched to any gene: 6. CDR3 length: 16 amino acids. CDR3 nucleotides: TGTGCCAGCAGTTTAATGAGCGGGAACTCCTACAATGAGCAGTTCTTC. Its protein product is CASSLMSGNSYNEQFF.

About this clonotype itself: Relative to the germline gene, one junction end is altered; a read error may explain this. The chain has TRBV6-2 or TRBV6-3 and TRBJ2-6, with 10 bases that match TRBD1. The germline CDR1 and CDR2 sequences are MNHEY and SVGEGT. The CDR3 has 16 residues. The CDR3 protein is CASDRTGGAGANVLTF. The CDR3 DNA is TGTGCCAGCGATCGGACAGGGGGAGCTGGGGCCAACGTCCTGACCTTC.

The chain joins TRBV27 to TRBJ1-2; TRBD1 is a possible D gene (6 bases). The V gene lost 1 base and the J gene lost 10 bases, with 13 bases spanning the gap. The CDR3 runs to 13 residues. Germline V lookup: CDR1 MNHEY, CDR2 SMNVEV (reference sequence). CDR3 sequence (DNA): TGTGCCAGCAGTTTATGGGGGCGACACGACTACACCTTC. It codes for CASSLWGRHDYTF.

This chain uses TRBV6-2 or TRBV6-3 with TRBJ2-7; D gene unclear. The length of the CDR3 is 13 residues. Germline V lookup: CDR1 MNHEY, CDR2 SVGEGT. Trimming left V 5 bases short and J 6 bases short, with 14 bases between. CDR3 nucleotide sequence: TGTGCCAGCAGTCCCTTCAGAGGTAGCGAGCAGTACTTC. It specifies CASSPFRGSEQYF.

This clonotype was found a few times. The V call is TRBV5-1, the J call TRBJ2-1, with TRBD1 matching over 10 bases. Germline assignment: CDR1 SGHRS and CDR2 YFSETQ. V shed 0 bases, J shed 5 bases, and the junction held 2 bases outside the gene matches. This CDR3 is built from 15 residues. The CDR3 DNA follows: TGCGCCAGCAGCTTGGATGGGACAGGGGACAATGAGCAGTTCTTC. Amino acids: CASSLDGTGDNEQFF.

CDR3 loop: CASSAGQASGGYTF. The DNA for the CDR3 is TGTGCCAGTAGTGCGGGCCAAGCTAGCGGTGGCTACACCTTC. The chain is built from TRBV19 and TRBJ1-2, with D hard to call. V lost 5 bases and J 7 bases, leaving 17 bases between the germline ends. This CDR3 spans 14 amino acids. CDR1 and CDR2 from the germline V gene are LNHDA and SQIVND (reference sequence). The full variable domain, its missing parts supplied by reference TRBV19 and TRBJ1-2, is DGGITQSPKYLFRKEGQNVTLSCEQNLNHDAMYWYRQDPGQGLRLIYYSQIVNDFQKGDIAEGYSVSREKKESFPLTVTSAQKNPTAFYLCASSAGQASGGYTFGSGTRLTVV.

This clonotype was seen many times. The gene calls are TRBV7-6 and TRBJ2-7; D remains unclear. The germline V gene encodes CDR1 SGHVS and CDR2 FNYEAQ. The CDR3 extends over 13 amino acids. Trimming pared 7 bases from V and 0 bases from J, leaving 10 bases between. The CDR3 DNA follows: TGTGCCAGCACCTCCTTAAGCTCCTACGAGCAGTACTTC. Protein sequence: CASTSLSSYEQYF.

This clonotype was detected many times. CDR3 DNA: TGTGCCATTCGTGTATCTGTTGGGGATGAGCAGTTCTTC. Its translation: CAIRVSVGDEQFF. The chain joins TRBV10-3 to TRBJ2-1; D uncertain. V was shortened by 9 bases and J by 8 bases, with 17 bases between the two germline ends. This CDR3 comprises 13 residues. Per germline, CDR1 ENHRY and CDR2 SYGVKD.

This clonotype has a count of ten or more. The CDR3 DNA sequence: TGTGCCAGCTCGAGAGGCGCCGGAGAGACCCAGTACTTC. This translates into CASSRGAGETQYF. The chain links TRBV25-1 to TRBJ2-5; D unclear. The V gene lost 8 bases and the J gene lost 4 bases, with 14 bases spanning the gap. In germline, CDR1 is MGHDK, CDR2 SYGVNS. This CDR3 has 13 amino acids. Filled out from reference TRBV25-1 and TRBJ2-5, the complete variable domain reads EADIYQTPRYLVIGTGKKITLECSQTMGHDKMYWYQQDPGMELHLIHYSYGVNSTEKGDLSSESTVSRIRTEHFPLTLESARPSHTSQYLCASSRGAGETQYFGPGTRLLVL.

This clonotype appeared many times. The chain employs TRBV12-3 or TRBV12-4 and TRBJ2-7; 9 nucleotides agree with TRBD1. This CDR3 is built from 16 residues. The junction had 11 bases not matched to a gene; V was cut back by 3 bases and J by 5 bases. The CDR3 sequence: CASSFQVGTGYDEQYF. CDR3 sequence (DNA): TGTGCCAGCAGTTTTCAGGTGGGGACAGGGTACGACGAGCAGTACTTC.

This chain links TRBV20-1 with TRBJ1-4; 7 bases are a match to TRBD1. CDR3 length: 13 residues. V shed 3 bases, J shed 10 bases, and the junction held 8 bases outside the gene matches. Germline CDR1 reads DFQATT; CDR2 reads SNEGSKA (reference sequence). For the CDR3, the DNA is TGCAGTGCTAGGGAACAGGGGCAGGGAAAACTGTTTTTT. Translating gives CSAREQGQGKLFF.

This sequence joins TRBV27 and TRBJ2-3; D ambiguous. V was trimmed by 6 bases and J by 7 bases, leaving 8 bases between them. The CDR3 consists of 11 residues. In germline, CDR1 is MNHEY, CDR2 SMNVEV (reference sequence). CDR3 amino acids: CASRQINTQYF. CDR3 sequence (DNA): TGTGCCAGCAGACAAATTAATACGCAGTATTTT.

This rearrangement joins TRBV4-3 to TRBJ1-1; D gene ambiguous. Trimming left V 0 bases short and J 6 bases short, with 11 bases between. The CDR3 is 14 residues long. The germline CDR1 and CDR2 sequences are LGHNA and YSLEER. The CDR3 DNA is TGCGCCAGCAGCCAAGATTTATCAAACGCTGAAGCTTTCTTT. It translates to CASSQDLSNAEAFF.

As regards this clonotype: The conserved phenylalanine or tryptophan is not found at the CDR3 terminus, so this likely reflects a read error. The V gene is TRBV19, the J gene TRBJ1-5; no definite D call. V lost 8 bases, J lost 1 base, and 12 bases lay in between. The germline V gene has CDR1 LNHDA and CDR2 SQIVND (reference sequence). The length of the CDR3 is 14 residues. CDR3 sequence reads: CASRWPPSNQPQHS. CDR3 bases: TGTGCCAGTCGCTGGCCACCGAGCAATCAGCCCCAGCATTCT.